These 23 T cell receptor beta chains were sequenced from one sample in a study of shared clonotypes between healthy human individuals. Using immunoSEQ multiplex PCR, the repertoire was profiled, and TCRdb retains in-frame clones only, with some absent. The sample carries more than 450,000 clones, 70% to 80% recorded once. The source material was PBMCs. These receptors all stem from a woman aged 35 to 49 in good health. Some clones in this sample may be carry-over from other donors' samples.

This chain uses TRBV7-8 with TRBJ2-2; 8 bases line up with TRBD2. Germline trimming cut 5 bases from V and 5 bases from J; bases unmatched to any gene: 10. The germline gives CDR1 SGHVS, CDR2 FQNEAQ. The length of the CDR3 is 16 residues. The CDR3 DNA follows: TGTGCCAGCAGCCCCTTCAGCGGGAGAAATACCGGGGAGCTGTTTTTT. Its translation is CASSPFSGRNTGELFF.

The CDR3 DNA sequence: TGTGCCAGCAGTGGTAGGACAGGGGGAGAAAAACTGTTTTTT. Its translation is CASSGRTGGEKLFF. This rearrangement joins TRBV6-1 to TRBJ1-4; 10 bases fit TRBD1. CDR1 and CDR2 (germline): MNHNS, SASEGT. The CDR3 length is 14 residues. Trimming at V came to 4 bases and at J to 8 bases, leaving 4 bases not matched to a gene.

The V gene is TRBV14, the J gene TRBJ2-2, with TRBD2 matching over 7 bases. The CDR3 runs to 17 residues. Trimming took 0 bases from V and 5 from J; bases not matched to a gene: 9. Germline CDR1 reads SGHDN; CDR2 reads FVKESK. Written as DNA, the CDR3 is TGTGCCAGCAGCCAAGATTGGGGACTAACATTAACCGGGGAGCTGTTTTTT. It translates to CASSQDWGLTLTGELFF.

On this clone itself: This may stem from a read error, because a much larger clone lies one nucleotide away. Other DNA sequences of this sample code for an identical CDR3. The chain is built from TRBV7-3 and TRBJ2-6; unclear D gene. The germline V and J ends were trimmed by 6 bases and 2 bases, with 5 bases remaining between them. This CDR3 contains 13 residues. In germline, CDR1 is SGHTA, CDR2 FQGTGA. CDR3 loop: CASSPPGANVLTF. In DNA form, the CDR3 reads TGTGCCAGCAGTCCACCTGGGGCCAACGTCCTGACTTTC.

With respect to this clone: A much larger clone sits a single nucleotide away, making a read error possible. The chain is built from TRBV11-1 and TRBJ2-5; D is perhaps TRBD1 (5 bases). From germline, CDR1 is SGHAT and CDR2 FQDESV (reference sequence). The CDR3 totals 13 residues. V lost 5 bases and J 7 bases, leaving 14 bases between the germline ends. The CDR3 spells CASSARTSGTQYF. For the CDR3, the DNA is TGTGCCAGCAGCGCTCGGACATCGGGGACCCAGTACTTC.

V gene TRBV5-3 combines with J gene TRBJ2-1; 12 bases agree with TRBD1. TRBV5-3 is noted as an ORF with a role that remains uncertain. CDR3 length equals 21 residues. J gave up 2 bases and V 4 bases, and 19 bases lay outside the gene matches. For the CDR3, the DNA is TGTGCCAGAAGCCCCTTACCGGGACAGGGGGCGCGAAGGGCTCCCTACAATGAGCAGTTCTTC. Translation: CARSPLPGQGARRAPYNEQFF.

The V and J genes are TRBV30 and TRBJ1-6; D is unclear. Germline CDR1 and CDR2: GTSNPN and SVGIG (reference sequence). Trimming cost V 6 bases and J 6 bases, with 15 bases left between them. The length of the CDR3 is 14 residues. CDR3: CACKNTEINSPLHF. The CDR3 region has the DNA TGTGCCTGTAAGAACACCGAGATTAATTCACCCCTCCACTTT. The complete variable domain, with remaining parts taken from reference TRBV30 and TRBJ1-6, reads SQTIHQWPATLVQPVGSPLSLECTVEGTSNPNLYWYRQAAGRGLQLLFYSVGIGQISSEVPQNLSASRPQDRQFILSSKKLLLSDSGFYLCACKNTEINSPLHFGNGTRLTVT.

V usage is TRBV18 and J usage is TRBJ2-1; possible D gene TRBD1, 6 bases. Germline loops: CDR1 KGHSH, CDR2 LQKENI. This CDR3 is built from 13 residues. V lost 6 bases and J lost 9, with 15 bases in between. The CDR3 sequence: CASSENRETEQFF. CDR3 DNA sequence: TGTGCCAGCTCCGAAAACAGGGAGACTGAGCAGTTCTTC.

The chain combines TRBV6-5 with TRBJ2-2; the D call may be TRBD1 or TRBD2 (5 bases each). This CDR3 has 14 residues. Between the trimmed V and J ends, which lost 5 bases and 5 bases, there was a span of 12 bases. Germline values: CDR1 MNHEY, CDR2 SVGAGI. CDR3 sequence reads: CASSRSGATGELFF. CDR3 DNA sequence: TGTGCCAGCAGTAGATCCGGGGCGACCGGGGAGCTGTTTTTT.

The CDR3 region has the DNA TGCGCCAGCAGCTTAGCAAGGGGACAGGGAAATGAAAAACTGTTTTTT. This translates into CASSLARGQGNEKLFF. V is TRBV5-1 and J is TRBJ1-4; 9 bases agree with TRBD1. The trim removed 2 bases at V and 5 bases at J, leaving 7 bases unmatched. The CDR3 loop spans 16 amino acids. Germline V gene sequence: CDR1 SGHRS, CDR2 YFSETQ. The variable domain in full, with the rest retrieved from reference TRBV5-1 and TRBJ1-4, is KAGVTQTPRYLIKTRGQQVTLSCSPISGHRSVSWYQQTPGQGLQFLFEYFSETQRNKGNFPGRFSGRQFSNSRSEMNVSTLELGDSALYLCASSLARGQGNEKLFFGSGTQLSVL.

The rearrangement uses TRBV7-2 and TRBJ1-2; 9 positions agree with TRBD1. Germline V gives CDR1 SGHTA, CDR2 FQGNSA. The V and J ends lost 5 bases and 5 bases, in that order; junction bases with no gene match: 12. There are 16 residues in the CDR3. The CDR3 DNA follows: TGTGCCAGCAGCGAAACACAGGGGGCGCGGTCGTATGGCTACACCTTC. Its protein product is CASSETQGARSYGYTF.

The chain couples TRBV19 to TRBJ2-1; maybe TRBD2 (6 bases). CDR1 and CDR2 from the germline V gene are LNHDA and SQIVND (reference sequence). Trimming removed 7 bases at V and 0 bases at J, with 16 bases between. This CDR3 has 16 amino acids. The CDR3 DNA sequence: TGTGCCAGTAATCCAGCGGGCTACAGCTCCTACAATGAGCAGTTCTTC. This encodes CASNPAGYSSYNEQFF.

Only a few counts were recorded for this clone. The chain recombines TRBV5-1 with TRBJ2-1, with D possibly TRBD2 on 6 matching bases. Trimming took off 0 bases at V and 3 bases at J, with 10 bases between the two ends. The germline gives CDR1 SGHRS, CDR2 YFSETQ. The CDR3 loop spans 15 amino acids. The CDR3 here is CASSLVGGDYNEQFF. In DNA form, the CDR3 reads TGCGCCAGCAGCTTGGTGGGCGGGGACTACAATGAGCAGTTCTTC.

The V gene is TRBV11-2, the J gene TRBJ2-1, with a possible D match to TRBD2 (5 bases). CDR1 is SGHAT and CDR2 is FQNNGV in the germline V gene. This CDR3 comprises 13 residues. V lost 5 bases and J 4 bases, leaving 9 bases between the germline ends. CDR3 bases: TGTGCCAGCAGCGTTGAGCGGTACAATGAGCAGTTCTTC. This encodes CASSVERYNEQFF.

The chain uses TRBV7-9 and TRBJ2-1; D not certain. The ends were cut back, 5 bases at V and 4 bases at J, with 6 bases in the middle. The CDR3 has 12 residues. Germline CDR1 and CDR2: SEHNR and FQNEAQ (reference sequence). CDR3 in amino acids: CASSLRYNEQFF. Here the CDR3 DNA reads TGTGCCAGCAGCCTCCGGTACAATGAGCAGTTCTTC.

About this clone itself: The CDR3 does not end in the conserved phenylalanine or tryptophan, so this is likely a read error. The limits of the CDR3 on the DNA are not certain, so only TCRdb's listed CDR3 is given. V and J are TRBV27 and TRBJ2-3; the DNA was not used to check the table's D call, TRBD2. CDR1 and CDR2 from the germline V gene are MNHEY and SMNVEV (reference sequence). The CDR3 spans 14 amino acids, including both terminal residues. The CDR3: CAGSYSGRGDTRYL.

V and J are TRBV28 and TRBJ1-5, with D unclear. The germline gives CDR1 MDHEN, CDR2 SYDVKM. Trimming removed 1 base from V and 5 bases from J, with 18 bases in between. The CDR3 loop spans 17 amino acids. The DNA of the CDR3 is TGTGCCAGCAGTTTATTTTGGGTATCGGTGGGGTATCAGCCCCAGCATTTT. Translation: CASSLFWVSVGYQPQHF.

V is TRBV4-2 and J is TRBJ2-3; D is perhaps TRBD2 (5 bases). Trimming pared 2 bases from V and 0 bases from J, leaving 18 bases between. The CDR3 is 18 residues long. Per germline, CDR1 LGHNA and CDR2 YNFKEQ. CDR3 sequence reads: CASSQLGSSGLSTDTQYF. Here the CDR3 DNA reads TGTGCCAGCAGCCAACTTGGCTCCAGCGGCCTTAGCACAGATACGCAGTATTTT.

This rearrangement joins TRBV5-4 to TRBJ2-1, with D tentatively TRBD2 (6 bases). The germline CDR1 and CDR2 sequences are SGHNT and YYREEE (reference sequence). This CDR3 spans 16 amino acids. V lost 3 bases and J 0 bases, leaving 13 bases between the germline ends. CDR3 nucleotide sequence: TGTGCCAGCAGCTGGGCCGGGGGAAGCTCCTACAATGAGCAGTTCTTC. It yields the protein CASSWAGGSSYNEQFF. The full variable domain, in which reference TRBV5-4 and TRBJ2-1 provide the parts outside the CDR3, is ETGVTQSPTHLIKTRGQQVTLRCSSQSGHNTVSWYQQALGQGPQFIFQYYREEENGRGNFPPRFSGLQFPNYSSELNVNALELDDSALYLCASSWAGGSSYNEQFFGPGTRLTVL.

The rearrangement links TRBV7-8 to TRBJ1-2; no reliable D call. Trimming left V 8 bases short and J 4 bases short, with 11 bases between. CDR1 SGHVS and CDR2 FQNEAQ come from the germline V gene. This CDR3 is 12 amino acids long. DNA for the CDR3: TGTGCCAGCGGAAAAAGGTCCTATGGCTACACCTTC. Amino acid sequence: CASGKRSYGYTF.

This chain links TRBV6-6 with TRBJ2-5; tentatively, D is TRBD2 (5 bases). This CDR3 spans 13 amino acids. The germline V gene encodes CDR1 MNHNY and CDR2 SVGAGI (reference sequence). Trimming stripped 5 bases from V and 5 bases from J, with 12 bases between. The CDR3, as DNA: TGTGCCAGCAGTGGGCAGCGAGGGGAGACCCAGTACTTC. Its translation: CASSGQRGETQYF.

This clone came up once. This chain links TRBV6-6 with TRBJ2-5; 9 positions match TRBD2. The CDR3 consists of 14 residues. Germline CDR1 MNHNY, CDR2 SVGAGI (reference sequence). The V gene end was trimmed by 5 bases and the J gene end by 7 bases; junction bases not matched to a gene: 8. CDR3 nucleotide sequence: TGTGCCAGCAGTCGGACTAGCGAGGTTGGGACCCAGTACTTC. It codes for CASSRTSEVGTQYF.

The CDR3 loop is CASSLAETGPYEQYF. For the CDR3, the DNA is TGTGCCAGCAGCTTAGCAGAGACTGGGCCCTACGAGCAGTACTTC. The V call is TRBV7-8, the J call TRBJ2-7, with no clear D. The germline V and J ends were trimmed by 0 bases and 2 bases, with 11 bases remaining between them. The CDR3 is 15 amino acids. CDR1 is SGHVS, CDR2 FQNEAQ, per germline.